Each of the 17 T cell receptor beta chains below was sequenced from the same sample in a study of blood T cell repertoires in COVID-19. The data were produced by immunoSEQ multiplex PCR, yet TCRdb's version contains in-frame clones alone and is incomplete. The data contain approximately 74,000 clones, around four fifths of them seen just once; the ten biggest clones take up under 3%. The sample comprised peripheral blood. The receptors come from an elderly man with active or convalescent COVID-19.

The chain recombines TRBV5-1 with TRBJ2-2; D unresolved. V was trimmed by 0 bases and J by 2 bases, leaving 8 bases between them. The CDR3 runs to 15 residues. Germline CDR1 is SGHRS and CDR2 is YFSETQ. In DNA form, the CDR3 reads TGCGCCAGCAGCTTGGATAACATAAACACCGGGGAGCTGTTTTTT. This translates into CASSLDNINTGELFF.

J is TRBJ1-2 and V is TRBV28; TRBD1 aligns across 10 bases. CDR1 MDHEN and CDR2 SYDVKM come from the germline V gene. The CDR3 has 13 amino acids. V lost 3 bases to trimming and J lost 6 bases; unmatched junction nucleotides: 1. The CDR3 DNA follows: TGTGCCAGCAGTTTGGGGACAGGGGATGGCTACACCTTC. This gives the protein CASSLGTGDGYTF.

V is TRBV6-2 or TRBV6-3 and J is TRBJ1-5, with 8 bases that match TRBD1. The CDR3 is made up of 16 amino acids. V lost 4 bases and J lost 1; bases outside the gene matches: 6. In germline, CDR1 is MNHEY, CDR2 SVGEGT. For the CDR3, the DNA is TGTGCCAGCAGTTTTCAGGGGGCGCGGAGCAATCAGCCCCAGCATTTT. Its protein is CASSFQGARSNQPQHF.

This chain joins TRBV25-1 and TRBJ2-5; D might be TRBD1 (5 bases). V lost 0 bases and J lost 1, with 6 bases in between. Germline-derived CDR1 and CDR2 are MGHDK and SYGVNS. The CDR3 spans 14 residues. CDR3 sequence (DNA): TGTGCCAGCAGTGAATACAGGGCCCAAGAGACCCAGTACTTC. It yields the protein CASSEYRAQETQYF.

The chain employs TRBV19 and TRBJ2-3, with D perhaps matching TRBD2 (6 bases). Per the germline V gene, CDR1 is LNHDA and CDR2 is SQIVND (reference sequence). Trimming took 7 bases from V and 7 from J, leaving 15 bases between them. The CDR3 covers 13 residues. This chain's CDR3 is CASTRGGLNTQYF. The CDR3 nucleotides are TGTGCCAGTACTCGGGGAGGCTTAAATACGCAGTATTTT.

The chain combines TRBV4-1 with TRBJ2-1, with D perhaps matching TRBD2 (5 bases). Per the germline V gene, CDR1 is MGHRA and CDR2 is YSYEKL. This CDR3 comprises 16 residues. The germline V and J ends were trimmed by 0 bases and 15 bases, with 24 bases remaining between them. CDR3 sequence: CASSQDAVRPGGVGFF. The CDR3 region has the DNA TGCGCCAGCAGCCAAGACGCGGTGAGGCCAGGAGGAGTTGGGTTCTTC.

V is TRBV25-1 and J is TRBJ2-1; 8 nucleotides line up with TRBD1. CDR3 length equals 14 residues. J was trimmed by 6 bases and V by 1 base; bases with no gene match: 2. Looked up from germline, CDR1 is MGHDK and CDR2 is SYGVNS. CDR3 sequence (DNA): TGTGCCAGCAGTGAATCAGGACAGGGCAATGAGCAGTTCTTC. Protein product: CASSESGQGNEQFF.

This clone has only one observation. CDR3 protein: CASAQGWGGELFF. The CDR3, as DNA: TGTGCCAGCGCACAGGGGTGGGGCGGGGAGCTGTTTTTT. This rearrangement joins TRBV7-2 to TRBJ2-2; 7 bases align to TRBD1. Germline-derived CDR1 and CDR2 are SGHTA and FQGNSA. V was clipped by 8 bases and J by 7 bases; unmatched bases: 7. The CDR3 loop spans 13 amino acids.

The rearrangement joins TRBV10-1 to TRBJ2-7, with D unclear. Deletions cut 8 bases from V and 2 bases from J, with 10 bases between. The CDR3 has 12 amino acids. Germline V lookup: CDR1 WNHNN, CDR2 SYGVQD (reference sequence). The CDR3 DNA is TGCGCCAGCGGAGATTCCACCTACGAGCAGTACTTC. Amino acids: CASGDSTYEQYF.

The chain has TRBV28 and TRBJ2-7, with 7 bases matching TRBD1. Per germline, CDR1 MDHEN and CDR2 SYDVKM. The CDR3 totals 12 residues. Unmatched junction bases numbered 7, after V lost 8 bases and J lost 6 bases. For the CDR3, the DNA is TGTGCCAGCCTGACAGGGCTGGGCGAGCAGTACTTC. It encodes CASLTGLGEQYF.

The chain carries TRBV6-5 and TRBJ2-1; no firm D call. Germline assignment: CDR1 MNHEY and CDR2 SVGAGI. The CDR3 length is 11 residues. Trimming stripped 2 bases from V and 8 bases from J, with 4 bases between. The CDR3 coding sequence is TGTGCCAGCAGTTACCAGGATGAGCAGTTCTTC. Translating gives CASSYQDEQFF.

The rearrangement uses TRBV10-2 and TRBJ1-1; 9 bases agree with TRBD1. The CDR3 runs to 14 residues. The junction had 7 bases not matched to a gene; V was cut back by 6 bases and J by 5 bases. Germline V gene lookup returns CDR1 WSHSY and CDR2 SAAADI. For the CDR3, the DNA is TGCGCCAGCAGATTACAGGGGGCGGGGACTGAAGCTTTCTTT. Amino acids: CASRLQGAGTEAFF.

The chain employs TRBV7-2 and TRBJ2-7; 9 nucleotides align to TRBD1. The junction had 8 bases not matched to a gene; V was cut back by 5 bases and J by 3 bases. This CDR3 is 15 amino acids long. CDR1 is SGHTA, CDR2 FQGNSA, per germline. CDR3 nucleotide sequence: TGTGCCAGCAGCGCTCGGACAGGGGATCGCTACGAGCAGTACTTC. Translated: CASSARTGDRYEQYF.

The CDR3 bases are TGTGCCAGCAGCCGGAGCACTAGCGGGAGGAATGAGCAGTTCTTC. This codes for CASSRSTSGRNEQFF. The J gene is TRBJ2-1, the V gene TRBV6-5; 12 bases are a match to TRBD2. Losses at the gene ends were 6 bases for V and 7 bases for J; bases not matched to a gene: 7. Germline V gene lookup returns CDR1 MNHEY and CDR2 SVGAGI. The CDR3 runs to 15 residues.

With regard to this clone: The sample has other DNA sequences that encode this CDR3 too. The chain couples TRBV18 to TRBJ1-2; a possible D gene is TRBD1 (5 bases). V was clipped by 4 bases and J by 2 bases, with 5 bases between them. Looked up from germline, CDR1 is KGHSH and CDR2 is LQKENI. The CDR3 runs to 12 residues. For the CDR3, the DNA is TGTGCCAGCTCACAGGGGAACTATGGCTACACCTTC. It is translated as CASSQGNYGYTF.

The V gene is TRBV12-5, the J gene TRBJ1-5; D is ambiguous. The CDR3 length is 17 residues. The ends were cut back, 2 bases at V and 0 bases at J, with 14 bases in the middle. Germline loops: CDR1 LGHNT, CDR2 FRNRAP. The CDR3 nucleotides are TGTGCTAGTGGTTTGAGTACGAGGGCAGCTAGCAATCAGCCCCAGCATTTT. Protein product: CASGLSTRAASNQPQHF.

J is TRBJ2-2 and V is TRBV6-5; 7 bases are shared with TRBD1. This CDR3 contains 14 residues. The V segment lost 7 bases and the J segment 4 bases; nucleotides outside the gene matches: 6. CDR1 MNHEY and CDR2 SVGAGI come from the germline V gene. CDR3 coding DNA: TGTGCCAGCAAATTGACAGGGAGCACCGGGGAGCTGTTTTTT. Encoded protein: CASKLTGSTGELFF.